This is a list of T cell receptor beta chains from one sample in a study of CD8 T cells in ankylosing spondylitis. TCRdb passed the 5' RACE reads through MiXCR, listing each CDR3 protein once. The data contain 250,000 or so distinct CDR3 sequences, approximately 12% of them singletons. The specimen sequenced was blood, either unsorted or a sorted T cell fraction (not recorded which). These receptors all stem from a male donor with ankylosing spondylitis or in good health (not recorded which). The CDR3 runs from the conserved cysteine through the conserved F or W. D genes are given only for firm matches. Part of the rows lack a size; the others show once, few, many or a class for expanded clones.

clone size: many
J gene: TRBJ2-1
V gene: TRBV10-3
D gene: -
CDR3 length: 16
CDR3 protein: CAIRFGASGSYNEQFF
CDR3 DNA: TGTGCCATCAGGTTTGGAGCGAGCGGTTCCTACAATGAGCAGTTCTTC

clone size: -
J gene: TRBJ2-5
V gene: TRBV29-1
D gene: -
CDR3 length: 14
CDR3 protein: CSVQGAWVQETQYF
CDR3 DNA: TGCAGCGTACAGGGTGCTTGGGTCCAAGAGACCCAGTACTTC

clone size: -
J gene: TRBJ1-6
V gene: TRBV5-1
D gene: TRBD1
CDR3 length: 15
CDR3 protein: CASSRTGGENSPLHF
CDR3 DNA: TGCGCCAGCAGCAGGACAGGGGGCGAGAATTCACCCCTCCACTTT

clone size: few
J gene: TRBJ2-1
V gene: TRBV12-3/TRBV12-4
D gene: TRBD2
CDR3 length: 15
CDR3 protein: CASSVGLAGGNEQFF
CDR3 DNA: TGTGCCAGCAGCGTGGGACTAGCGGGAGGCAATGAGCAGTTCTTC

clone size: many
J gene: TRBJ2-3
V gene: TRBV5-1
D gene: TRBD2
CDR3 length: 16
CDR3 protein: CASSALTSGHTDTQYF
CDR3 DNA: TGCGCCAGCAGCGCTTTGACTAGCGGTCACACAGATACGCAGTATTTT

clone size: many
J gene: TRBJ1-2
V gene: TRBV6-1
D gene: TRBD1
CDR3 length: 14
CDR3 protein: CASSDPTGNGGYTF
CDR3 DNA: TGTGCCAGCAGTGACCCGACAGGGAATGGTGGCTACACCTTC

clone size: -
J gene: TRBJ1-1
V gene: TRBV6-1
D gene: TRBD1
CDR3 length: 15
CDR3 protein: CASRETGGLFSEAFF
CDR3 DNA: TGTGCCAGCAGAGAGACAGGGGGCCTATTTTCTGAAGCTTTCTTT

clone size: few
J gene: TRBJ2-3
V gene: TRBV10-3
D gene: TRBD2
CDR3 length: 16
CDR3 protein: CAISAGTSGSTDTQYF
CDR3 DNA: TGTGCCATCAGCGCCGGGACTAGCGGGAGCACAGATACGCAGTATTTT

clone size: many
J gene: TRBJ2-5
V gene: TRBV7-9
D gene: -
CDR3 length: 13
CDR3 protein: CASSPTGQGTQYF
CDR3 DNA: TGTGCCAGCAGCCCAACCGGGCAAGGGACCCAGTACTTC

clone size: -
J gene: TRBJ2-3
V gene: TRBV7-8
D gene: -
CDR3 length: 13
CDR3 protein: CASRERTKLTQYF
CDR3 DNA: TGTGCCAGCAGGGAACGGACCAAACTAACGCAGTATTTT

clone size: once
J gene: TRBJ2-1
V gene: TRBV14
D gene: TRBD2
CDR3 length: 15
CDR3 protein: CASSPRTSGNDEQFF
CDR3 DNA: TGTGCCAGCAGCCCGAGGACTAGCGGGAACGATGAGCAGTTCTTC

clone size: -
J gene: TRBJ2-7
V gene: TRBV29-1
D gene: -
CDR3 length: 14
CDR3 protein: CGVLVTGSSYEQYF
CDR3 DNA: TGCGGCGTTTTGGTCACCGGGAGCTCCTACGAGCAGTACTTC

clone size: -
J gene: TRBJ2-1
V gene: TRBV6-6
D gene: -
CDR3 length: 12
CDR3 protein: CASDHGGHEQFF
CDR3 DNA: TGTGCCAGCGATCACGGGGGTCATGAGCAGTTCTTC

clone size: many
J gene: TRBJ2-1
V gene: TRBV12-3/TRBV12-4
D gene: TRBD2
CDR3 length: 14
CDR3 protein: CASSLLAGVGEQFF
CDR3 DNA: TGTGCCAGCAGCTTGCTAGCGGGAGTCGGTGAGCAGTTCTTC

clone size: -
J gene: TRBJ2-5
V gene: TRBV19
D gene: -
CDR3 length: 16
CDR3 protein: CASSILELSGEETQYF
CDR3 DNA: TGTGCCAGTAGTATATTAGAGTTGTCGGGGGAAGAGACCCAGTACTTC

clone size: many
J gene: TRBJ2-7
V gene: TRBV29-1
D gene: -
CDR3 length: 14
CDR3 protein: CSVESGSGPYEQYF
CDR3 DNA: TGCAGCGTTGAATCCGGATCAGGCCCCTACGAGCAGTACTTC

clone size: many
J gene: TRBJ2-4
V gene: TRBV6-1
D gene: -
CDR3 length: 13
CDR3 protein: CASQDVAKNIQYF
CDR3 DNA: TGTGCCAGCCAGGACGTCGCCAAAAACATTCAGTACTTC

clone size: few
J gene: TRBJ2-3
V gene: TRBV11-1
D gene: -
CDR3 length: 14
CDR3 protein: CASSKSGEVDTQYF
CDR3 DNA: TGTGCCAGCAGTAAGAGCGGAGAGGTAGATACGCAGTATTTT

clone size: many
J gene: TRBJ2-3
V gene: TRBV12-3/TRBV12-4
D gene: TRBD2
CDR3 length: 14
CDR3 protein: CASSIGLATDTQYF
CDR3 DNA: TGTGCCAGCAGTATAGGACTAGCCACAGATACGCAGTATTTT

clone size: many
J gene: TRBJ2-7
V gene: TRBV20-1
D gene: -
CDR3 length: 13
CDR3 protein: CSARSGEPYEQYF
CDR3 DNA: TGCAGTGCTAGGTCGGGGGAACCCTACGAGCAGTACTTC

clone size: many
J gene: TRBJ2-7
V gene: TRBV5-1
D gene: -
CDR3 length: 15
CDR3 protein: CASSVFTGQAYEQYF
CDR3 DNA: TGCGCCAGCAGCGTTTTTACTGGCCAGGCTTACGAGCAGTACTTC

clone size: -
J gene: TRBJ2-1
V gene: TRBV28
D gene: -
CDR3 length: 15
CDR3 protein: CASRPRGGQYNEQFF
CDR3 DNA: TGTGCCAGCAGGCCTCGGGGCGGGCAATACAATGAGCAGTTCTTC

clone size: -
J gene: TRBJ1-6
V gene: TRBV6-1
D gene: -
CDR3 length: 18
CDR3 protein: CASRSFGSAQSYNSPLHF
CDR3 DNA: TGTGCCAGCAGATCCTTTGGATCAGCTCAATCCTATAATTCACCCCTCCACTTT

clone size: few
J gene: TRBJ2-3
V gene: TRBV5-5
D gene: TRBD1
CDR3 length: 13
CDR3 protein: CASSPQGSDTQYF
CDR3 DNA: TGTGCCAGCAGCCCACAGGGGTCGGATACGCAGTATTTT

clone size: many
J gene: TRBJ1-3
V gene: TRBV12-3/TRBV12-4
D gene: -
CDR3 length: 14
CDR3 protein: CASSRRGAGNTIYF
CDR3 DNA: TGTGCCAGCAGCCGGCGGGGGGCTGGAAACACCATATATTTT

clone size: many
J gene: TRBJ1-2
V gene: TRBV5-1
D gene: TRBD1
CDR3 length: 15
CDR3 protein: CASSFDGQGVYGYTF
CDR3 DNA: TGCGCCAGCAGCTTCGATGGACAGGGGGTGTATGGCTACACCTTC

clone size: few
J gene: TRBJ2-1
V gene: TRBV4-1
D gene: TRBD1
CDR3 length: 16
CDR3 protein: CASSQDVGTGDSSPFF
CDR3 DNA: TGCGCCAGCAGCCAAGATGTGGGGACAGGGGATTCCTCCCCCTTCTTC

clone size: many
J gene: TRBJ1-2
V gene: TRBV5-1
D gene: -
CDR3 length: 13
CDR3 protein: CASSLRAGHGYTF
CDR3 DNA: TGCGCCAGCAGCTTGCGGGCAGGGCATGGCTACACCTTC